This TCR beta chain was obtained from a study of blood T cells in healthy people across ages. Broader study findings: Researchers report that TCR beta diversity correlated strongly with naive T cell percentage. Getting older went along with TCR beta diversity per million T cells dropping roughly linearly.

Germline V lookup: CDR1 ENHRY, CDR2 SYGVKD. Germline trimming cut 9 bases from V and 4 bases from J; bases unmatched to any gene: 4. The CDR3 extends over 13 amino acids. This clonotype was seen a handful of times. The antigen is not known. For the second PCR, which ran for about 6 to 11 cycles, a sample-barcoded 5' primer and a J-beta primer mix were used. TCRdb recomputed calls from the 5' RACE reads with MiXCR, one row per CDR3 protein. The data contain hundreds of thousands of distinct CDR3 sequences, just over 55% of them singletons. The receptor's source is a man in his forties in good health. Input material: blood. The genes are TRBV10-3 and TRBJ2-5; 11 nucleotides line up with TRBD1. In DNA form, the CDR3 reads TGTGCCATTATGGGACAGGGGGGAGAGACCCAGTACTTC. Its protein product is CAIMGQGGETQYF.